This T cell receptor beta chain was obtained from a study of CD8+CD57+ T cells in acquired aplastic anemia. About the research overall: Sorted CD4+ and CD8+ cells gave an average of around 3 ug of DNA.

Study findings and constraints: Roughly 30 CD8+ CDR3 sequences occurred in both the patients and the controls.

Using genomic DNA as the template, TCR beta VDJ and CDR3 profiling was carried out. In TCRdb, the reads were re-called with MiXCR into one record per CDR3 protein. Found here are some 170,000 distinct CDR3 sequences, just under 45% of them singletons; the top ten hold 0.9% to 1.2%. Per the germline V gene, CDR1 is SGHAT and CDR2 is FQDESV (reference sequence). The CDR3 is 16 amino acids. Losses at the gene ends were 4 bases for V and 2 bases for J; bases not matched to a gene: 10. As for this clonotype: Its target is not known.

The rearrangement joins TRBV11-1 to TRBJ1-1, with TRBD1 matching 7 bases. This TCR came from a human donor in good health. The sample comprised sorted CD4+, CD8+, or CD8+CD57+ T cells (not recorded which) from PBMCs. The CDR3 DNA reads TGTGCCAGCAGCTCGCTGGGACAGACAGTTAACACTGAAGCTTTCTTT. As protein: CASSSLGQTVNTEAFF.